This is a list of T cell receptor beta chains from one sample in a study of tumor and adjacent non-tumor tissue in lung cancer. TCRdb re-analysed the multiplex PCR reads in MiXCR, keeping a single row per CDR3 protein. This sample has 100,000 or so distinct CDR3 sequences; about 80% occur once, and the top ten carry about 30%. The sample was distant non-tumor lung tissue. These receptors originate from a man between 60 and 75 years old with small cell lung cancer. The CDR3 runs from the conserved cysteine through the conserved F or W. The D gene is left open where the match is weak. Size is stated for part of the rows, as once, few or many counts, or as a class when the clone is expanded.

TRBJ2-6,NA,TRBV12-3/TRBV12-4,NA,CGSSFGVSVVNVLTF,TGTGGCAGCAGTTTCGGGGTCTCTGTGGTCAACGTCCTGACTTTC
TRBJ1-1,NA,TRBV5-5,TRBD1,CASNTGGLTFF,TGTGCCAGCAATACAGGGGGCCTCACTTTCTTT
TRBJ2-2,NA,TRBV11-2,TRBD1,CASSTYRGVGELIF,TGTGCCAGCAGCACCTACAGGGGGGTCGGGGAACTGATTTTT
TRBJ1-1,NA,TRBV10-2,NA,CASSPGMDIEAFF,TGCGCCAGCAGCCCCGGCATGGACATTGAAGCTTTCTTT
TRBJ2-7,NA,TRBV11-2,NA,CACSLASCDSYEQCF,TGTGCCTGCAGCTTAGCTTCTTGCGACTCCTACGAGCAGTGCTTC
TRBJ2-5,NA,TRBV29-1,TRBD1,CSVETGQGETQYF,TGTAGCGTTGAAACGGGACAGGGAGAGACCCAGTACTTC
TRBJ1-5,NA,TRBV6-5,TRBD1,CAGRRTGQAQFQHF,TGTGCCGGCAGGCGGACAGGACAGGCTCAGTTCCAGCATTTT
TRBJ2-1,NA,TRBV11-2,TRBD1,CLSSLEGFATGGYTAEQFF,TGTCTCAGCAGCTTAGAGGGGTTTGCGACAGGGGGCTATACGGCTGAGCAGTTCTTC
TRBJ2-1,NA,TRBV11-2,NA,CTSSLEVGLVEQSF,TGTACCAGCAGCTTAGAGGTAGGGCTGGTTGAGCAGTCCTTC
TRBJ2-4,many,TRBV20-1,NA,CSASPGLAKNIQYF,TGCAGTGCTAGTCCGGGGCTAGCCAAAAACATTCAGTACTTC
TRBJ2-1,once,TRBV11-2,NA,CASSLVTAQNSYNEQLF,TGCGCCAGCAGCTTAGTGACAGCCCAGAACTCCTACAATGAGCAGCTATTC
TRBJ1-3,NA,TRBV4-1,TRBD1,CASSHEKGAGNTIYF,TGCGCCAGTAGCCATGAGAAGGGGGCGGGAAACACCATATATTTT
TRBJ2-5,NA,TRBV29-1,TRBD2,CIVETVDSSGMYETQYF,TGCATTGTTGAAACGGTCGACTCGAGCGGGATGTACGAGACCCAGTACTTC
TRBJ2-3,NA,TRBV20-1,TRBD2,CSAASARGAGGADTQYF,TGCAGTGCAGCGAGCGCGAGGGGAGCGGGGGGAGCAGATACGCAGTATTTT
TRBJ2-6,NA,TRBV6-5,TRBD2,CASSRLAGTGANILTF,TGTGCCAGCAGTCGACTAGCGGGGACTGGGGCCAACATCCTGACTTTC
TRBJ1-6,NA,TRBV12-3/TRBV12-4,NA,CAISLSSARALHF,TGTGCCATCAGTTTATCGTCAGCCAGAGCTCTCCACTTT
TRBJ1-5,NA,TRBV4-1,NA,CANSSTTGWDQPQQF,TGCGCCAACAGCTCGACTACAGGGTGGGATCAGCCCCAGCAATTT
TRBJ2-1,NA,TRBV12-3/TRBV12-4,NA,CASSARQGNNEQFF,TGTGCCAGCAGTGCGCGACAAGGAAACAATGAGCAGTTCTTC
TRBJ2-1,NA,TRBV20-1,NA,CSASKSLREQFF,TGCAGTGCTAGCAAGTCGCTGCGTGAGCAGTTCTTT
TRBJ2-1,NA,TRBV11-2,NA,CVSSLIGMGSCNEQFF,TGTGTCAGCAGCTTAATCGGGATGGGCTCCTGCAATGAGCAGTTCTTC
TRBJ2-3,NA,TRBV6-5,NA,CGSSSSERASPSTDTQYF,TGTGGCAGCAGTTCAAGCGAGAGGGCTTCCCCTAGCACAGATACGCAGTATTTT
TRBJ2-2,NA,TRBV12-3/TRBV12-4,TRBD1,CASSFSGTVTGELYF,TGTGCCAGTAGTTTCTCTGGGACAGTCACCGGGGAGCTGTATTTT
TRBJ2-6,NA,TRBV20-1,NA,CSARAQQRQFLYGANVLTF,TGCAGTGCTAGAGCTCAGCAAAGACAGTTCCTCTATGGGGCCAACGTCCTGACTTTC
TRBJ1-5,NA,TRBV6-6,NA,CASGKRVGDSNQPQHF,TGTGCCAGCGGAAAGAGGGTCGGGGATAGCAATCAGCCCCAGCATTTT
TRBJ2-5,NA,TRBV7-9,TRBD2,CASSAALTGGLETQYF,TGTGCAAGCAGCGCGGCTCTAACGGGAGGGCTAGAGACCCAGTACTTC
TRBJ2-3,NA,TRBV11-3,TRBD2,CASSPGLGAGGTDTQYF,TGTGCCAGCAGCCCCGGCTTGGGAGCGGGAGGAACAGATACGCAGTATTTT
TRBJ2-1,NA,TRBV5-4,NA,CASSRPGSDYNERFF,TGTGCCAGCAGCCGGCCGGGATCGGACTACAATGAGCGGTTCTTC
TRBJ1-2,once,TRBV5-4,TRBD1,CASSLGQGVNCGYTF,TGTGCCAGTAGCCTGGGACAGGGAGTTAACTGTGGCTACACCTTC
TRBJ2-2,NA,TRBV6-5,NA,CASIYMSVGGELFF,TGTGCCAGCATCTACATGTCAGTTGGCGGGGAACTGTTTTTT
TRBJ2-2,NA,TRBV4-1,NA,CASISRGAYTGELFF,TGCGCCAGCATCAGCAGAGGGGCCTATACAGGGGAGCTGTTTTTT
TRBJ2-1,NA,TRBV11-2,TRBD2,CASSLGVAGGYYYYNEQFF,TGTGCCAGCAGCTTAGGAGTAGCGGGAGGCTACTACTACTACAATGAGCAGTTCTTC
TRBJ2-1,NA,TRBV6-5,NA,CASGQTRDGEHFF,TGTGCCAGCGGACAGACGCGGGACGGTGAGCACTTCTTC
TRBJ2-1,NA,TRBV11-2,NA,CVSSLQGSYIEQLF,TGTGTCAGCAGCTTACAGGGTTCCTACATTGAGCAGTTATTC
TRBJ2-5,NA,TRBV11-3,TRBD2,CTSGKGPQETQYF,TGTACCAGCGGGAAGGGGCCGCAAGAGACCCAGTACTTC
TRBJ1-6,NA,TRBV6-5,NA,CASSSGQNNSPFHF,TGCGCTAGCAGTTCGGGACAAAATAATTCACCCTTCCACTTT
TRBJ2-1,NA,TRBV4-2,NA,CASSRKTGYNEQFF,TGTGCCAGCAGCCGCAAAACAGGATACAATGAGCAGTTCTTC
TRBJ1-5,NA,TRBV12-3/TRBV12-4,TRBD1,CASNLKAGGGAPQHF,TGTGCCAGCAACTTAAAGGCAGGGGGCGGCGCACCCCAGCATTTT
TRBJ2-3,NA,TRBV10-2,TRBD2,CTSSELGLAGGGADTQYF,TGCACCAGCAGTGAGTTAGGTCTAGCGGGAGGTGGAGCAGATACGCAGTATTTT
TRBJ2-1,NA,TRBV28,TRBD1,CVSSSLRGTGSYNGQFF,TGTGTCAGCAGTTCCCTGAGGGGGACAGGGTCTTACAATGGGCAGTTCTTC
TRBJ2-6,NA,TRBV6-2/TRBV6-3,TRBD2,CASSVTSGRIAWANVLTF,TGTGCCAGCAGTGTTACTAGCGGGAGAATTGCTTGGGCCAACGTCCTGACTTTC
TRBJ2-1,NA,TRBV5-4,NA,CASRGWASNEEFF,TGTGCCAGCAGAGGGTGGGCCAGCAATGAGGAGTTCTTC
TRBJ2-1,NA,TRBV11-2,NA,CASSLKGSTALHEQFF,TGTGCCAGCAGCTTGAAGGGTAGTACGGCCCTCCATGAGCAGTTCTTC
TRBJ2-7,NA,TRBV6-2/TRBV6-3,NA,CANRSTGARSYEQYF,TGTGCCAACAGATCAACGGGAGCGAGATCCTACGAGCAGTACTTC
TRBJ2-1,few,TRBV6-5,TRBD2,CASSMACGSTYNEHFF,TGTGCCAGTAGTATGGCTTGCGGGAGTACCTACAATGAGCATTTCTTC
TRBJ2-2,once,TRBV6-6,NA,CGSISMNTGELFF,TGTGGCAGCATAAGTATGAACACCGGGGAGCTGTTTTTT